The T cell receptor beta chain under discussion was sequenced for a study of blood T cell repertoires in COVID-19. Authors' analysis steps: Nucleated cell number was recorded as an estimate derived from reference gene primer amplification. The assay was immunoSEQ multiplex PCR, and TCRdb's table has in-frame clones only and misses some. That table gives V, J and clone size, and the DNA gave D and trimming. The table lists about 120,000 clones, 75% to 90% of them singletons. V lost 7 bases and J lost 2, with 9 bases in between. Germline V CDR1 and CDR2: MDHEN, SYDVKM. The CDR3 loop spans 12 amino acids.

This TCR was sampled from a woman aged 70-85 years with acute or convalescent COVID-19. What was sequenced was peripheral blood. The V call is TRBV28, the J call TRBJ2-7, with a possible D match to TRBD2 (6 bases). The CDR3 here is CASTRGPYEQYF. The CDR3 DNA sequence: TGTGCCAGCACGCGGGGCCCCTACGAGCAGTACTTC.